This paragraph reports one TCR beta chain. No conserved phenylalanine or tryptophan is present at the end of the CDR3, so a read error is the likely explanation. From roughly 0.5 ug total RNA, TCR beta cDNA was generated with a primer in the constant region. What produced the TCR beta libraries was three nested multiplex PCR rounds using slightly modified ARM-PCR. For approximately 11 cycles apiece, the opening two PCR rounds ran with TRBV1-TRBV30 forward primers and a C-beta reverse primer. MiXCR, run by TCRdb on the multiplex PCR reads, gives a single entry per CDR3 protein. The profile shows around 71,000 distinct CDR3 sequences, 71% of them singletons. This record belongs to a study of tumor-infiltrating lymphocytes in primary liver carcinoma. On the study more broadly: Participating patients were men and women between 30 and 69 years old.

Co-extraction of both nucleic acids (RNA and DNA) used roughly 18-32 mg of unsorted bulk tissue. The CDR3 sequence is 16 residues long. V shed 5 bases and J 2 bases; nucleotides not matched to a gene: 6. The sequence came from an older woman with primary liver carcinoma and hepatitis B virus infection. Material: liver tumor tissue from sampling region 4. Subset indicated: tumor region T4, right-lateral pole. The chain couples TRBV12-3 or TRBV12-4 to TRBJ1-4; 9 nucleotides agree with TRBD1. The CDR3 reads CASSLTTGGTNEKLFI. Written as DNA, the CDR3 is TGTGCCAGCAGTCTGACTACAGGGGGCACTAATGAAAAACTGTTTATT.